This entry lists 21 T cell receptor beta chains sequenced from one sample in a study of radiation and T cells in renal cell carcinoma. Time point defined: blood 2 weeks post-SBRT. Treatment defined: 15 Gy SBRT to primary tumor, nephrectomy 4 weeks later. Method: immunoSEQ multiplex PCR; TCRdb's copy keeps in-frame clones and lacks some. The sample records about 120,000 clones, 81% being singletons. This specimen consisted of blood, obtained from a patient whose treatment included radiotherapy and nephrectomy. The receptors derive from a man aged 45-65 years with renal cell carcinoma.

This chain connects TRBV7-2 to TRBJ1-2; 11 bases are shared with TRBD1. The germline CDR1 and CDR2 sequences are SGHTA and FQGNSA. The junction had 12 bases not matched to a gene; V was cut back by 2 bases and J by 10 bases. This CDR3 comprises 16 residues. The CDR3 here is CASSLLFAGTGGYYTF. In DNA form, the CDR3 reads TGTGCCAGCAGCTTATTATTCGCCGGGACAGGGGGTTACTACACCTTC.

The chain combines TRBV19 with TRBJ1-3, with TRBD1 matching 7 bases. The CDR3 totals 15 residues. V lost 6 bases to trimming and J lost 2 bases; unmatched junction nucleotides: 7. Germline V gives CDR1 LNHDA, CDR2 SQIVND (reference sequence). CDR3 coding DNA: TGTGCCAGTAGCAAACAGGGGCTGCCTGGAAACACCATATATTTT. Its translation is CASSKQGLPGNTIYF.

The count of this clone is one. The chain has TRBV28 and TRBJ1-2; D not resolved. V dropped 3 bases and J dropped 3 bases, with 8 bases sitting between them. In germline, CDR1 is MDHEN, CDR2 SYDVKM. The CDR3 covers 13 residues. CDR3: CASSLRTDYGYTF. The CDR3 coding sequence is TGTGCCAGCAGTTTGAGGACGGACTATGGCTACACCTTC.

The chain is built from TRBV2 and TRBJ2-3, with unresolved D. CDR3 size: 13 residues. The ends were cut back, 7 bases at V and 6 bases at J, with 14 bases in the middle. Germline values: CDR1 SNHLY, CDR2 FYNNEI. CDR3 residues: CASTRRWQDTQYF. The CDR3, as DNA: TGTGCCAGCACTCGACGATGGCAGGATACGCAGTATTTT.

DNA of the CDR3: TGCGCCAGCAGCCAAAGTGGTCAGGGGGCCGGGGAGCTGTTTTTT. It translates to CASSQSGQGAGELFF. V and J are TRBV5-1 and TRBJ2-2; 7 bases are shared with TRBD1. The CDR3 covers 15 residues. Trimming at V came to 4 bases and at J to 6 bases, leaving 9 bases not matched to a gene. Germline V gives CDR1 SGHRS, CDR2 YFSETQ.

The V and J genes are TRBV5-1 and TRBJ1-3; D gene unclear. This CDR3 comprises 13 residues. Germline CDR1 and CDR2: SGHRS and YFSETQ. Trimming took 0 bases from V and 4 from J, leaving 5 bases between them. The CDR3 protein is CASSLDRGNTIYF. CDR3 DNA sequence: TGCGCCAGCAGCTTGGATCGGGGAAACACCATATATTTT.

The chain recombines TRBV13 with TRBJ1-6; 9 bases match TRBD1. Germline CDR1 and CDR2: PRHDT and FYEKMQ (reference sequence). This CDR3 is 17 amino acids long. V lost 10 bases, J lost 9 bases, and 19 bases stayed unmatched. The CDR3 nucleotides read TGTGCCACCCCCGCCTGGAGTAAAGGACAGGGGCGTTCACCCCTCCACTTT. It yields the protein CATPAWSKGQGRSPLHF.

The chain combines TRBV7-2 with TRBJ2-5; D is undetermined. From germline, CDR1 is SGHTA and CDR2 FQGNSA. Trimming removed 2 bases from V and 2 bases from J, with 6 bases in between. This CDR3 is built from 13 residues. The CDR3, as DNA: TGTGCCAGCAGCTTACTCCCGCAAGAGACCCAGTACTTC. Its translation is CASSLLPQETQYF.

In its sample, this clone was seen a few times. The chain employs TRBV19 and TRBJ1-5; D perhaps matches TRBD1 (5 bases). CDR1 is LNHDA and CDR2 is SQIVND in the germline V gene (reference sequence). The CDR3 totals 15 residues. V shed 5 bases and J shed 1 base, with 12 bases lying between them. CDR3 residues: CASSFQGVSNQPQHF. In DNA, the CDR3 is TGTGCCAGTAGTTTCCAGGGTGTGAGCAATCAGCCCCAGCATTTT.

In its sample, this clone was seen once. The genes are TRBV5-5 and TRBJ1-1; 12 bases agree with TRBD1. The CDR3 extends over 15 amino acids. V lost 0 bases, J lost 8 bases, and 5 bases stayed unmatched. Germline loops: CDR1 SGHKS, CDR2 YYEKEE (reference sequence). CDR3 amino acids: CASSLEGTGGEEAFF. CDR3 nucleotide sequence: TGTGCCAGCAGCTTGGAAGGGACAGGGGGCGAGGAAGCTTTCTTT.

CDR3 in DNA: TGTGCCAGCAGTCCCATGGCGGCATCCTACGAGCAGTACTTC. It encodes CASSPMAASYEQYF. This rearrangement joins TRBV6-6 to TRBJ2-7; D uncertain. Germline CDR1 MNHNY, CDR2 SVGAGI (reference sequence). The CDR3 is 14 amino acids. V dropped 5 bases and J dropped 1 base, with 12 bases sitting between them.

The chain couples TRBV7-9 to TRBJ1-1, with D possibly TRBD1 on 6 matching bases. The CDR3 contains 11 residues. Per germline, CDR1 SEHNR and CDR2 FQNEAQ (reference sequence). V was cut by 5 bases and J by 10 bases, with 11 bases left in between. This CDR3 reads CASSRRGAAFF. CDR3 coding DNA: TGTGCCAGCAGCCGAAGGGGGGCAGCTTTCTTT. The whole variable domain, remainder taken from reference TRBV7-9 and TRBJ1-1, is DTGVSQNPRHKITKRGQNVTFRCDPISEHNRLYWYRQTLGQGPEFLTYFQNEAQLEKSRLLSDRFSAERPKGSFSTLEIQRTEQGDSAMYLCASSRRGAAFFGQGTRLTVV.

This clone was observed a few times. The CDR3 coding sequence is TGTGCCAGCAGCCGTAATCGGGGCAGTCAAGAGGCTTTCTTT. It is translated as CASSRNRGSQEAFF. V gene TRBV4-2 combines with J gene TRBJ1-1, with a tentative D call TRBD1 (5 bases). Trimming cost V 4 bases and J 11 bases, with 20 bases left between them. Germline CDR1 and CDR2: LGHNA and YNFKEQ. CDR3 length: 14 residues.

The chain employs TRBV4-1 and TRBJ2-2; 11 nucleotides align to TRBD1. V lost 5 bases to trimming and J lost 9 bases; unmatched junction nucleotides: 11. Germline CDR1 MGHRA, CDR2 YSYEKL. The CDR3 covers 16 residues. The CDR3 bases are TGCGCCAGCAGCACACGGACAGGGGGCCACTTCAGGGAGCTGTTTTTT. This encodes CASSTRTGGHFRELFF.

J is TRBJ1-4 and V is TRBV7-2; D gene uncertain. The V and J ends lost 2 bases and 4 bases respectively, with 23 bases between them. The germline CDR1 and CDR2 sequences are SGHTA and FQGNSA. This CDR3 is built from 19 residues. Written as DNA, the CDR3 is TGTGCCAGCAGCTTAAACCCAGCGCCAACGGGATGGGGTAATGAAAAACTGTTTTTT. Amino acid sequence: CASSLNPAPTGWGNEKLFF.

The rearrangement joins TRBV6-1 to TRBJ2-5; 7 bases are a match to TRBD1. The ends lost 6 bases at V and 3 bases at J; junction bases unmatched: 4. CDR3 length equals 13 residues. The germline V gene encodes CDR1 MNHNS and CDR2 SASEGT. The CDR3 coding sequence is TGTGCCAGCAGCCAGGGGACAGAAGAGACCCAGTACTTC. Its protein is CASSQGTEETQYF.

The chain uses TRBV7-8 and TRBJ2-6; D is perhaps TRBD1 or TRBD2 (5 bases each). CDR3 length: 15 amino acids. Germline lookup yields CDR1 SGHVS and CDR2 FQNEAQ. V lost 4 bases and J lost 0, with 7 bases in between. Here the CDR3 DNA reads TGTGCCAGCAGCTGGGGGAGCTCTGGGGCCAACGTCCTGACTTTC. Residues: CASSWGSSGANVLTF.

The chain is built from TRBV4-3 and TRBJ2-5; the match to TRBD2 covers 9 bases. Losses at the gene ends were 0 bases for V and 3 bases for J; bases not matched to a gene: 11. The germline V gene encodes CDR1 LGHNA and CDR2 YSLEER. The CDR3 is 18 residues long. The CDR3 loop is CASSQEASVAGVEETQYF. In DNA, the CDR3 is TGCGCCAGCAGCCAAGAAGCCTCGGTAGCGGGGGTTGAAGAGACCCAGTACTTC.

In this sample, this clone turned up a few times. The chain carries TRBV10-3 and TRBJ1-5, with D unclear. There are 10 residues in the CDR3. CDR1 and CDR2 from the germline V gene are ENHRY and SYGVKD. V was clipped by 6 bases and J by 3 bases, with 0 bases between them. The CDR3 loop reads CAISNQPQHF. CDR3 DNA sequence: TGTGCCATCAGCAATCAGCCCCAGCATTTT.

The CDR3 DNA is TGTGCCAGCAGCCAAGTCCAAGACACTGAAGCTTTCTTT. The encoded protein is CASSQVQDTEAFF. The chain uses TRBV14 and TRBJ1-1; D gene uncertain. The CDR3 loop spans 13 amino acids. The V end lost 1 base, the J end lost 3 bases, and 6 bases lay between the germline ends. Germline loops: CDR1 SGHDN, CDR2 FVKESK.

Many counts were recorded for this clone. CDR3 DNA: TGTGCCAGCAGCCCAGCCCTAGGACTATATTCGAACACTGAAGCTTTCTTT. Encoded protein: CASSPALGLYSNTEAFF. V is TRBV7-2 and J is TRBJ1-1; D is unresolved. The V and J ends lost 5 bases and 1 base respectively, with 20 bases between them. The CDR3 loop spans 17 amino acids. Germline assignment: CDR1 SGHTA and CDR2 FQGNSA.